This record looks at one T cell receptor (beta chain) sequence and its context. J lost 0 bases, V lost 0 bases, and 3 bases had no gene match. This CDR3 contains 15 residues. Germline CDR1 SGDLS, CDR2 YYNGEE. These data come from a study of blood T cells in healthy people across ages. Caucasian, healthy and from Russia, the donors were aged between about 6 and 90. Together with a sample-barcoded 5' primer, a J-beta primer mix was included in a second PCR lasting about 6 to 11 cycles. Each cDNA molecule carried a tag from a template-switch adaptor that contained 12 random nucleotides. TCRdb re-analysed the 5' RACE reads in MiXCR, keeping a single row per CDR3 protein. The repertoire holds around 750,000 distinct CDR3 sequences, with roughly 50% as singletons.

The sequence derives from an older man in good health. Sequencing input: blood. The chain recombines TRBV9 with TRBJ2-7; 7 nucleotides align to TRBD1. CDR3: CASSVDRGSSYEQYF. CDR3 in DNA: TGTGCCAGCAGCGTAGACAGGGGAAGCTCCTACGAGCAGTACTTC.